This T cell receptor (beta chain) came from a study of blood T cell repertoires in COVID-19. At the level of the study: From the United States, Italy and Spain came samples of acute and convalescent COVID-19. T cells, B-cell-depleted T cells, or PBMCs supplied cDNA or gDNA.

In the original analysis: By means of reference gene primer amplification, nucleated cell counts were estimated. Profiling relied on immunoSEQ multiplex PCR, and the TCRdb table lists in-frame clones only, not all of them. The V and J calls and clone size come from that table; D and trimming were worked out from the DNA. The sample contains 110,000 or so clones, approximately 90% of which appear only once. CDR1 and CDR2 (germline): KGHSH, LQKENI. The CDR3 has 13 amino acids. V lost 3 bases to trimming and J lost 7 bases, with 12 bases between them. The receptor comes from a human donor in a cohort sampled during active COVID-19. The chain has TRBV18 and TRBJ1-2, with D tentatively TRBD1 (6 bases). The sequenced sample consisted of peripheral blood. This CDR3 is CASSPQDSPGYTF. In nucleotides, the CDR3 is TGTGCCAGCTCACCCCAGGACAGCCCTGGCTACACCTTC.